This TCR beta chain was observed in a study of shared clonotypes between healthy human individuals. On the study more broadly: Each donor's CD4 naive and CD4 memory cells filled three plates apiece, CD8 naive two, and CD8 memory one.

Study-wide findings and caveats: A few donors had 4% to 5% of their naive CD4 clonotypes in common.

Only in-frame clones appear in the TCRdb table, and some are missing; sequencing was by immunoSEQ multiplex PCR. The sample shows under 700,000 clones, around 95% of them seen only once. Germline CDR1 KGHSH, CDR2 LQKENI. CDR3 length: 14 residues. Trimming took 3 bases from V and 4 from J; bases not matched to a gene: 1. To note about this clone: The antigen is unknown.

Naive CD8 cells lacked CD45RO and underwent positive selection for CCR7, leaving out terminally differentiated effector memory CD45RA+ cells. The gene calls are TRBV18 and TRBJ1-5, with 9 nucleotides matching TRBD1. Material: naive CD8+ T cells sorted from blood. This clonotype was obtained from a woman in her twenties or thirties in good health. This chain's CDR3 is CASSPGTGNQPQHF. The CDR3 nucleotides read TGTGCCAGCTCACCCGGGACAGGGAATCAGCCCCAGCATTTT.